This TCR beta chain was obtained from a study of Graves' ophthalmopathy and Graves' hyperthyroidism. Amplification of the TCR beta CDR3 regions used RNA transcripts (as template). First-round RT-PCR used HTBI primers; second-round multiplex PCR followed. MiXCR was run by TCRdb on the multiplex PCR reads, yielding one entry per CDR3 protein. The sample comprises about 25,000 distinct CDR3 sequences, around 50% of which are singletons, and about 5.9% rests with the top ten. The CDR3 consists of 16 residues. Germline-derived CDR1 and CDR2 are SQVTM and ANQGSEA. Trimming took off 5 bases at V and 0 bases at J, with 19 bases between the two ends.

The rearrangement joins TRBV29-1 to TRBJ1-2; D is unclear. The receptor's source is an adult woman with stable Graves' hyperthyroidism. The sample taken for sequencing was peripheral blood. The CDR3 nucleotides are TGCAGCGTTCCTCGACAAAGGTCTACCACTAACTATGGCTACACCTTC. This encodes CSVPRQRSTTNYGYTF.